This passage covers 27 T cell receptor beta chains from one sample sequenced in a study of cytomegalovirus exposure and HLA in healthy donors. 13 Jbeta primers and 60 Vbeta primers were used for the PCR. Only in-frame clones appear in the TCRdb table, and some are missing; sequencing was by immunoSEQ multiplex PCR. This repertoire shows about 150,000 clones, approximately 72% found once; its top ten account for roughly 2.8%. Sequenced input: PBMCs. The source is a man younger than 30 in good health and CMV-seronegative.

This rearrangement joins TRBV10-3 to TRBJ1-1; weak D call: TRBD1 (5 bases). V lost 11 bases and J 5 bases, leaving 18 bases between the germline ends. The CDR3 contains 13 residues. Looked up from germline, CDR1 is ENHRY and CDR2 is SYGVKD. CDR3 DNA sequence: TGTGCCGCCGGTCAGGGTGGCGTGACTGAAGCTTTCTTT. This sequence encodes CAAGQGGVTEAFF.

The V and J genes are TRBV27 and TRBJ2-6, with 7 nucleotides matching TRBD1. The CDR3 extends over 20 amino acids. The germline gives CDR1 MNHEY, CDR2 SMNVEV (reference sequence). Germline trimming cut 5 bases from V and 1 base from J; bases unmatched to any gene: 17. CDR3 DNA: TGTGCCAGCAGTACCCGGGACAGCATCGGTTTTATATCTGGGGCCAACGTCCTGACTTTC. Translated, it gives CASSTRDSIGFISGANVLTF. The full variable domain, completed using reference TRBV27 and TRBJ2-6, is EAQVTQNPRYLITVTGKKLTVTCSQNMNHEYMSWYRQDPGLGLRQIYYSMNVEVTDKGDVPEGYKVSRKEKRNFPLILESPSPNQTSLYFCASSTRDSIGFISGANVLTFGAGSRLTVL.

This sequence joins TRBV29-1 and TRBJ1-1; D is perhaps TRBD1 (6 bases). V lost 4 bases, J lost 3 bases, and 12 bases lay in between. Germline-derived CDR1 and CDR2 are SQVTM and ANQGSEA. This CDR3 contains 13 residues. The CDR3: CSVAGAQYTEAFF. CDR3 sequence (DNA): TGCAGCGTTGCAGGGGCGCAGTACACTGAAGCTTTCTTT.

This chain links TRBV5-1 with TRBJ1-6; a weak D match, TRBD1 (6 bases). The CDR3 is 15 amino acids. Germline CDR1 reads SGHRS; CDR2 reads YFSETQ. The V and J ends lost 6 bases and 7 bases respectively, with 17 bases between them. Here the CDR3 DNA reads TGCGCCAGCACCCTGGGGGGGGCTGAAAATTCACCCCTCCACTTT. As protein: CASTLGGAENSPLHF.

A single count supports this clone. The rearrangement uses TRBV29-1 and TRBJ2-5; 11 bases are a match to TRBD2. Germline V gene data show CDR1 as SQVTM and CDR2 as ANQGSEA. This CDR3 has 13 amino acids. V lost 5 bases, J lost 5 bases, and 4 bases stayed unmatched. The CDR3 sequence is CSVPSSGGETQYF. DNA for the CDR3: TGCAGCGTTCCATCTAGCGGGGGGGAGACCCAGTACTTC.

This chain links TRBV6-5 with TRBJ2-2, with 7 bases matching TRBD1. Looked up from germline, CDR1 is MNHEY and CDR2 is SVGAGI. Trimming took 2 bases from V and 0 from J; bases not matched to a gene: 0. This CDR3 has 15 residues. CDR3 in amino acids: CASSYGTANTGELFF. The DNA of the CDR3 is TGTGCCAGCAGTTACGGGACAGCGAACACCGGGGAGCTGTTTTTT.

The V gene is TRBV2, the J gene TRBJ2-2; TRBD1 might be the D (5 bases). Trimming removed 10 bases from V and 2 bases from J, with 11 bases in between. This CDR3 has 13 amino acids. CDR1 is SNHLY and CDR2 is FYNNEI in the germline V gene. Written as DNA, the CDR3 is TGTGCCACCAACCAGGGTAACACCGGGGAGCTGTTTTTT. This sequence encodes CATNQGNTGELFF.

The rearrangement uses TRBV5-1 and TRBJ1-5; D is uncertain. The germline V and J ends were trimmed by 0 bases and 7 bases, with 17 bases remaining between them. The germline CDR1 and CDR2 sequences are SGHRS and YFSETQ. This CDR3 spans 16 amino acids. This CDR3 reads CASSLGVLEEHQPQHF. As DNA, the CDR3 is TGCGCCAGCAGCTTGGGGGTTCTGGAGGAGCACCAGCCCCAGCATTTT. Full variable domain (remainder filled in from reference TRBV5-1 and TRBJ1-5): KAGVTQTPRYLIKTRGQQVTLSCSPISGHRSVSWYQQTPGQGLQFLFEYFSETQRNKGNFPGRFSGRQFSNSRSEMNVSTLELGDSALYLCASSLGVLEEHQPQHFGDGTRLSIL.

This clone was detected only a few times. The chain has TRBV19 and TRBJ1-2; 12 bases are shared with TRBD1. This CDR3 region has 15 residues. Germline V gene sequence: CDR1 LNHDA, CDR2 SQIVND (reference sequence). V trimming: 5 bases; J trimming: 5 bases; junction bases outside the gene matches: 6. The CDR3 bases are TGTGCCAGTAGTCTGGGGGACAGGGGGCATTATGGCTACACCTTC. Translated: CASSLGDRGHYGYTF.

This clone was detected only a few times. The rearrangement uses TRBV7-2 and TRBJ2-7, with 11 bases matching TRBD2. CDR3 length: 19 residues. Unmatched junction bases numbered 15, after V lost 3 bases and J lost 2 bases. Germline V gene sequence: CDR1 SGHTA, CDR2 FQGNSA. CDR3 sequence reads: CASSLITTSGGYYPYEQYF. The CDR3 nucleotides read TGTGCCAGCAGCTTGATAACCACTAGCGGGGGCTATTATCCCTACGAGCAGTACTTC.

This clone was seen more than once but under ten times. An end of the junction differs from the germline gene, which may be a read error. The chain has TRBV7-9 and TRBJ2-6; perhaps TRBD1 as D (6 bases). Germline CDR1 SEHNR, CDR2 FQNEAQ (reference sequence). CDR3 size: 16 residues. The CDR3 nucleotides read TGTTCCAGCAGCCCAGGGGACCTCTCTGGGGCCAACGTCCTGACTTTC. Its translation: CSSSPGDLSGANVLTF.

V and J are TRBV9 and TRBJ1-4, with 9 bases aligning to TRBD1. V lost 0 bases and J lost 7; bases outside the gene matches: 4. CDR1 SGDLS and CDR2 YYNGEE come from the germline V gene. CDR3 length equals 15 residues. In nucleotides, the CDR3 is TGTGCCAGCAGCGTAGAGGGACAGGGTAGTGAAAAACTGTTTTTT. Protein product: CASSVEGQGSEKLFF.

The V call is TRBV18, the J call TRBJ1-1; 7 positions agree with TRBD1. J was trimmed by 5 bases and V by 3 bases; bases with no gene match: 12. Germline V lookup: CDR1 KGHSH, CDR2 LQKENI. The CDR3 has 16 residues. CDR3 region: CASSPPGQPEGTEAFF. CDR3 bases: TGTGCCAGCTCACCCCCGGGACAGCCGGAGGGGACTGAAGCTTTCTTT.

The V and J genes are TRBV7-8 and TRBJ2-1; 11 nucleotides line up with TRBD2. Germline lookup yields CDR1 SGHVS and CDR2 FQNEAQ. Germline trimming cut 2 bases from V and 6 bases from J; bases unmatched to any gene: 6. The CDR3 covers 16 residues. This CDR3 is CASSLFLAGGLNEQFF. The CDR3 DNA sequence: TGTGCCAGCAGCTTATTTCTAGCGGGGGGCCTCAATGAGCAGTTCTTC.

V and J are TRBV7-3 and TRBJ1-2; D might be TRBD1 (5 bases). The length of the CDR3 is 12 residues. V was shortened by 3 bases and J by 6 bases, with 8 bases between the two germline ends. Germline V gene lookup returns CDR1 SGHTA and CDR2 FQGTGA. The CDR3 bases are TGTGCCAGCAGCTTTGGAGGGGATGGCTACACCTTC. Protein product: CASSFGGDGYTF.

The V gene is TRBV18, the J gene TRBJ1-5; 8 bases map to TRBD1. CDR1 KGHSH and CDR2 LQKENI come from the germline V gene. This CDR3 has 15 residues. Germline trimming cut 2 bases from V and 6 bases from J; bases unmatched to any gene: 6. CDR3 sequence: CASSPTTGVGQPQHF. The CDR3 coding sequence is TGTGCCAGCTCACCAACGACAGGGGTCGGTCAGCCCCAGCATTTT.

The gene calls are TRBV5-6 and TRBJ2-6; D is unclear. Trimming left V 4 bases short and J 4 bases short, with 6 bases between. Germline CDR1 SGHDT, CDR2 YYEEEE. This CDR3 has 13 residues. CDR3 loop: CASSPQGANVLTF. In DNA form, the CDR3 reads TGTGCCAGCAGCCCACAGGGGGCCAACGTCCTGACTTTC.

The sample holds one count of this clone. The chain links TRBV6-4 to TRBJ1-1; possible D gene TRBD1, 5 bases. Germline V lookup: CDR1 MRHNA, CDR2 SNTAGT. The germline V and J ends were trimmed by 6 bases and 0 bases, with 11 bases remaining between them. This CDR3 region has 14 residues. CDR3 loop: CASRDDSLNTEAFF. As DNA, the CDR3 is TGTGCCAGCAGGGACGACAGTCTGAACACTGAAGCTTTCTTT.

The rearrangement uses TRBV4-3 and TRBJ1-6; D is undetermined. Per germline, CDR1 LGHNA and CDR2 YSLEER. Trimming took 3 bases from V and 9 from J, leaving 12 bases between them. The CDR3 is 14 amino acids. For the CDR3, the DNA is TGCGCCAGCAGCCACCTCATTGGGAGTTCACCCCTCCACTTT. Translation: CASSHLIGSSPLHF.

Worth noting for this clone: Sequence at one end of the junction differs from germline and may be a read error. CDR3: CSSSHVDRVYEQYF. The CDR3 nucleotides read TGTTCCAGCAGCCACGTCGACAGGGTCTACGAGCAGTACTTC. This chain joins TRBV7-9 and TRBJ2-7, with 7 bases aligning to TRBD1. This CDR3 is built from 14 residues. Germline V CDR1 and CDR2: SEHNR, FQNEAQ (reference sequence).

V usage is TRBV5-1 and J usage is TRBJ1-2, with TRBD1 as a possible D gene (5 bases). Trimming cost V 0 bases and J 4 bases, with 16 bases left between them. Germline V gene sequence: CDR1 SGHRS, CDR2 YFSETQ. This CDR3 spans 16 amino acids. The chain's CDR3 is CASSLGQSPMGYGYTF. DNA of the CDR3: TGCGCCAGCAGCTTGGGACAGTCCCCTATGGGCTATGGCTACACCTTC.

CDR3 sequence (DNA): TGTGCCAGCAGTTCCGCAGGACAGGGTAACGAAAAACTGTTTTTT. Encoded protein: CASSSAGQGNEKLFF. The chain uses TRBV28 and TRBJ1-4; 8 nucleotides match TRBD1. Looked up from germline, CDR1 is MDHEN and CDR2 is SYDVKM. The CDR3 has 15 residues. Germline trimming cut 4 bases from V and 8 bases from J; bases unmatched to any gene: 9.

The chain recombines TRBV2 with TRBJ2-1; 8 nucleotides line up with TRBD2. The CDR3 sequence is 14 residues long. Germline CDR1 is SNHLY and CDR2 is FYNNEI. V shed 8 bases, J shed 5 bases, and the junction held 8 bases outside the gene matches. CDR3 in DNA: TGTGCCAGCGTCGCGGGGGGCTTAAACAATGAGCAGTTCTTC. Its translation: CASVAGGLNNEQFF.

V is TRBV10-1 and J is TRBJ2-5; D is unclear. Deletions cut 3 bases from V and 2 bases from J, with 10 bases between. Looked up from germline, CDR1 is WNHNN and CDR2 is SYGVQD (reference sequence). The CDR3 loop spans 14 amino acids. The CDR3 is CASSDGSSQETQYF. In nucleotides, the CDR3 is TGCGCCAGCAGTGATGGGTCTAGTCAAGAGACCCAGTACTTC.

This clone was seen only a few times. The chain is built from TRBV28 and TRBJ2-7; D uncertain. This CDR3 contains 14 residues. Germline CDR1 is MDHEN and CDR2 is SYDVKM. V was clipped by 6 bases and J by 0 bases, with 12 bases between them. CDR3 sequence (DNA): TGTGCCAGCAGCGTCGAGGTCCCCTCCTACGAGCAGTACTTC. Its protein product is CASSVEVPSYEQYF.

This clone was seen just once. V is TRBV5-1 and J is TRBJ2-7, with D maybe TRBD2 (6 bases). The V and J ends lost 4 bases and 1 base respectively, with 12 bases between them. The germline gives CDR1 SGHRS, CDR2 YFSETQ. This CDR3 has 14 residues. This chain's CDR3 is CASSLATESYEQYF. The DNA for the CDR3 is TGCGCCAGCAGCCTAGCGACAGAATCCTACGAGCAGTACTTC.

In regard to this clone: One end of the junction does not line up with germline, which may come from a read error. The same CDR3 can be traced to other DNA sequences in this sample. V usage is TRBV6-4 and J usage is TRBJ2-3; 9 nucleotides align to TRBD2. Germline V gives CDR1 MRHNA, CDR2 SNTAGT. The CDR3 sequence is 15 residues long. The CDR3 loop is CASSDTPSGTDTQYF. As DNA, the CDR3 is TGTGCCAGCAGTGACACTCCTAGCGGGACAGATACGCAGTACTTT.